Listed below are T cell receptor beta chains from one sample, sequenced in a study of vaccination and CD4 T cells after COVID-19. TCRdb re-analysed the PCR reads in MiXCR, keeping a single row per CDR3 protein. The sample consists of about 9,700 distinct CDR3 sequences, roughly 70% of them appearing once. These receptors lack a known antigen. Sequencing input: CD4+ T cells from blood, cultured in vitro. Receptors were obtained from a human donor who had recovered from COVID-19. Both conserved end residues are part of each CDR3. A D gene is named only where the DNA matches it firmly.

J,V,D,CDR3,DNA
TRBJ1-2,TRBV25-1,NA,CASSESRLGGYTF,TGTGCCAGCAGTGAATCACGATTAGGGGGCTACACCTTC
TRBJ2-7,TRBV6-1,NA,CASSEAGNELGSYEQYF,TGTGCCAGCAGTGAAGCTGGGAACGAGTTGGGGTCCTACGAGCAGTACTTC
TRBJ2-7,TRBV6-1,NA,CASSATRSSYEQYF,TGTGCCAGCAGTGCGACGAGGAGCTCCTACGAGCAGTACTTC
TRBJ1-1,TRBV7-2,NA,CASSRWQGRTEAFF,TGTGCCAGCAGCCGTTGGCAGGGGAGAACTGAAGCTTTCTTT
TRBJ1-1,TRBV7-3,NA,CASSWTANTEAFF,TGTGCCAGCAGCTGGACAGCGAACACTGAAGCTTTCTTT
TRBJ2-1,TRBV20-1,NA,CSALQEGNEQFF,TGCAGTGCTCTACAGGAGGGCAATGAGCAGTTCTTC
TRBJ1-2,TRBV7-2,NA,CASSLGRYEGGYTF,TGTGCCAGCAGCTTAGGGAGGTACGAGGGGGGCTACACCTTC
TRBJ2-7,TRBV6-1,NA,CASSEAPDSVYEQYF,TGTGCCAGCAGTGAAGCTCCGGACTCAGTCTACGAGCAGTACTTC
TRBJ2-5,TRBV20-1,TRBD2,CSARDTGRMETQYF,TGCAGTGCTAGAGATACCGGGAGGATGGAGACCCAGTACTTC
TRBJ1-1,TRBV6-1,NA,CASSPLGGRYDTEAFF,TGTGCCAGCAGTCCTCTTGGGGGGAGGTATGACACTGAAGCTTTCTTT
TRBJ1-2,TRBV27,NA,CASSLRGFYGYTF,TGTGCCAGCAGTCTTAGGGGATTTTATGGCTACACCTTC
TRBJ2-3,TRBV20-1,TRBD2,CSAPRLAGGITQYF,TGCAGTGCGCCTCGACTAGCGGGGGGGATTACGCAGTATTTT
TRBJ1-5,TRBV24-1,NA,CATSDFNSPEPQHF,TGTGCCACCAGTGATTTTAACAGCCCTGAGCCCCAGCATTTT
TRBJ2-3,TRBV6-5,NA,CASSYAASTDTQYF,TGTGCCAGCAGTTATGCGGCGAGCACAGATACGCAGTATTTT
TRBJ1-2,TRBV20-1,NA,CSARDGRAGANYGYTF,TGCAGTGCTAGAGATGGGAGGGCGGGGGCGAACTATGGCTACACCTTC
TRBJ2-7,TRBV6-9,NA,CASSSDQAGRYEQYF,TGTGCCAGCAGTAGCGACCAGGCAGGACGCTACGAGCAGTACTTC